Here is one TCR beta chain with its context. Its target is not known. The sample originates from a study of T cell responses to AZD1222 COVID-19 vaccine. Study-wide findings and caveats: Spike was spanned by vaccine-associated CD4 TCRs, with dominance at 160-218 and 743-854. In a largely white British group with more females than males, clonal diversity was possibly underestimated. Just a handful of AZD1222 recipients tested seropositive at baseline.

The table came from immunoSEQ multiplex PCR; TCRdb's copy has only in-frame clones and leaves some out. The sample includes about 140,000 clones, less than 95% of them seen just once. Some second doses came at about 4 weeks and others at about 12 weeks; these were pooled. The CDR3 is 14 residues long. The V gene lost 0 bases and the J gene lost 3 bases, with 9 bases spanning the gap. Germline lookup yields CDR1 SGHKS and CDR2 YYEKEE (reference sequence). V usage is TRBV5-5 and J usage is TRBJ1-1; D remains unclear. The sequence came from an adult who received the AZD1222 COVID-19 vaccine. The input for sequencing was peripheral blood, taken 28 days after the second AZD1222 dose. Here the CDR3 reads CASSLEPLDTEAFF. For the CDR3, the DNA is TGTGCCAGCAGCTTGGAGCCGTTGGACACTGAAGCTTTCTTT.